Presented here are 27 T cell receptor beta chains from one specimen sequenced in a study of vaccination and CD4 T cells after COVID-19. The assay that was used to sequence DNA from cultured CD4+ T cells was the Oncomine TCR Beta short-read assay. In TCRdb, the PCR reads were re-called with MiXCR into one record per CDR3 protein. The sample has about 16,000 distinct CDR3 sequences; 45% to 60% are singletons. No cognate antigen is known for these TCRs. As for treatment: roughly 10-day PBMC culture with coronavirus spike peptide pools or control peptides (ViraFEST assay). Sample: CD4+ T cells from blood, cultured in vitro, taken before SARS-CoV-2 vaccination. The receptors originated from a human donor who had recovered from COVID-19.

The gene calls are TRBV7-8 and TRBJ2-7; D is unresolved. The CDR3 is 14 amino acids. CDR1 SGHVS and CDR2 FQNEAQ come from the germline V gene. Trimming stripped 0 bases from V and 5 bases from J, with 11 bases between. CDR3 sequence: CASSLAQRSHEQYF. CDR3 DNA sequence: TGTGCCAGCAGCTTAGCCCAGAGGTCCCACGAGCAGTACTTC.

The sample holds a few counts of this clonotype. V gene TRBV19 combines with J gene TRBJ2-5, with D possibly matching TRBD2 (5 bases). CDR3 length: 15 residues. Germline V gives CDR1 LNHDA, CDR2 SQIVND (reference sequence). Trimming stripped 1 base from V and 5 bases from J, with 14 bases between. The CDR3 nucleotides read TGTGCCAGTAGTATAGTACCCGGGGATAGGGAGACCCAGTACTTC. Residues: CASSIVPGDRETQYF.

The CDR3 sequence: CASSELRAATYEQYF. In DNA, the CDR3 is TGTGCCAGCAGTGAACTACGCGCAGCTACCTACGAGCAGTACTTC. This rearrangement joins TRBV2 to TRBJ2-7; D gene unclear. V was clipped by 2 bases and J by 2 bases, with 13 bases between them. This CDR3 has 15 residues. From germline, CDR1 is SNHLY and CDR2 FYNNEI.

This clonotype has just one count. The V call is TRBV20-1, the J call TRBJ2-4; D is uncertain. The V end lost 3 bases, the J end lost 0 bases, and 15 bases lay between the germline ends. This CDR3 spans 16 amino acids. CDR1 and CDR2 (germline): DFQATT, SNEGSKA (reference sequence). The CDR3 DNA reads TGCAGTGCTAGCTCTGGCACGGATCTAGCCAAAAACATTCAGTACTTC. It specifies CSASSGTDLAKNIQYF.

The chain employs TRBV20-1 and TRBJ2-3, with 7 bases fitting TRBD2. This CDR3 is built from 16 residues. V was pared by 0 bases and J by 2 bases, with 8 bases of the junction left unmatched. Germline CDR1 is DFQATT and CDR2 is SNEGSKA (reference sequence). CDR3 sequence (DNA): TGCAGTGCTAGAGATTCTGGGGGAGGGGACACAGATACGCAGTATTTT. Encoded protein: CSARDSGGGDTDTQYF.

This chain uses TRBV27 with TRBJ2-3, with D unclear. The CDR3 is 13 amino acids. V shed 6 bases and J shed 1 base, with 8 bases lying between them. Germline V CDR1 and CDR2: MNHEY, SMNVEV (reference sequence). The CDR3 here is CASRSSGTDTQYF. In DNA form, the CDR3 reads TGTGCCAGCAGATCCTCTGGCACAGATACGCAGTATTTT.

The rearrangement joins TRBV20-1 to TRBJ2-7; D gene unclear. Trimming removed 1 base at V and 1 base at J, with 14 bases between. The CDR3 contains 15 residues. CDR1 and CDR2 (germline): DFQATT, SNEGSKA (reference sequence). The CDR3 DNA reads as TGCAGTGCTAGAGGATTGGGTGACGAATCCTACGAGCAGTACTTC. Its translation is CSARGLGDESYEQYF.

The chain uses TRBV10-3 and TRBJ2-3; D may be TRBD1 (6 bases). The CDR3 covers 16 residues. Trimming removed 0 bases at V and 1 base at J, with 11 bases between. Germline CDR1 ENHRY, CDR2 SYGVKD. CDR3 region: CAISESTGGGTDTQYF. The DNA of the CDR3 is TGTGCCATCAGTGAGTCGACAGGTGGAGGCACAGATACGCAGTATTTT.

This clonotype turned up a few times. The chain combines TRBV11-2 with TRBJ2-7; the D gene is possibly TRBD2 (5 bases). Germline loops: CDR1 SGHAT, CDR2 FQNNGV. The CDR3 totals 15 residues. V was cut by 5 bases and J by 5 bases, with 19 bases left in between. Here the CDR3 DNA reads TGTGCCAGCAGCCCCCCGTCCGGACTTGGGGACGAGCAGTACTTC. This sequence encodes CASSPPSGLGDEQYF.

This clonotype has just a few counts. V is TRBV19 and J is TRBJ1-5, with D perhaps TRBD1 (5 bases). Germline values: CDR1 LNHDA, CDR2 SQIVND (reference sequence). V was clipped by 6 bases and J by 3 bases, with 15 bases between them. This CDR3 is 15 amino acids long. The CDR3 coding sequence is TGTGCCAGTAGCTCGCGGGACGGACACAATCAGCCCCAGCATTTT. This encodes CASSSRDGHNQPQHF.

The genes are TRBV7-9 and TRBJ2-7, with 8 bases fitting TRBD1. V gave up 3 bases and J gave up 13 bases; unmatched junction bases: 8. Germline CDR1 and CDR2: SEHNR and FQNEAQ (reference sequence). The CDR3 contains 12 residues. CDR3 sequence: CASSLDGDRTYF. The CDR3 DNA reads as TGTGCCAGCAGCTTGGACGGGGACAGGACTTACTTC.

The chain has TRBV28 and TRBJ1-5; 7 bases are shared with TRBD1. Germline trimming cut 6 bases from V and 2 bases from J; bases unmatched to any gene: 7. Germline CDR1 MDHEN, CDR2 SYDVKM. The CDR3 is 15 residues long. This CDR3 reads CASSPAGQGNQPQHF. CDR3 bases: TGTGCCAGCAGCCCGGCCGGACAGGGCAATCAGCCCCAGCATTTT.

This clonotype was detected a few times. The rearrangement joins TRBV28 to TRBJ1-6, with D hard to call. The CDR3 covers 12 residues. The V gene lost 6 bases and the J gene lost 10 bases, with 10 bases spanning the gap. Germline CDR1 reads MDHEN; CDR2 reads SYDVKM. For the CDR3, the DNA is TGTGCCAGCAGGGGTCTACCCTCACCCCTCCACTTT. This translates into CASRGLPSPLHF.

This clonotype was seen more than once but under ten times. The chain combines TRBV4-1 with TRBJ1-6; 7 bases line up with TRBD1. The germline CDR1 and CDR2 sequences are MGHRA and YSYEKL. Trimming removed 4 bases from V and 6 bases from J; junction bases left unmatched: 6. The CDR3 is 15 residues long. CDR3 nucleotide sequence: TGCGCCAGCAGCCGAACAGGGGACGGTAATTCACCCCTCCACTTT. Protein sequence: CASSRTGDGNSPLHF.

The gene calls are TRBV5-1 and TRBJ2-3; the D is unclear. CDR1 SGHRS and CDR2 YFSETQ come from the germline V gene. Trimming left V 0 bases short and J 7 bases short, with 3 bases between. The CDR3 extends over 11 amino acids. CDR3 nucleotide sequence: TGCGCCAGCAGCTTGGAGAATACGCAGTATTTT. It is translated as CASSLENTQYF.

This clonotype was seen more than once but under ten times. The genes are TRBV7-8 and TRBJ2-5; D is unresolved. The V gene's germline CDR1 is SGHVS and CDR2 FQNEAQ. CDR3 length: 13 amino acids. V was cut by 3 bases and J by 4 bases, with 9 bases left in between. CDR3 residues: CASSLGYRETQYF. CDR3 sequence (DNA): TGTGCCAGCAGCTTGGGCTATCGAGAGACCCAGTACTTC.

The chain uses TRBV28 and TRBJ2-3; 8 nucleotides match TRBD1. Looked up from germline, CDR1 is MDHEN and CDR2 is SYDVKM. Trimming removed 6 bases from V and 5 bases from J; junction bases left unmatched: 4. The CDR3 consists of 13 residues. The CDR3 region has the DNA TGTGCCAGCAGGCAGGGGGCGGAAGATACGCAGTATTTT. This gives the protein CASRQGAEDTQYF.

V and J are TRBV27 and TRBJ2-2; TRBD1 might be the D (6 bases). Trimming took off 5 bases at V and 4 bases at J, with 14 bases between the two ends. The CDR3 runs to 15 residues. Germline V gives CDR1 MNHEY, CDR2 SMNVEV (reference sequence). The CDR3 region has the DNA TGTGCCAGCAGTCTAGACAGGTGGGGCACCGGGGAGCTGTTTTTT. Translated: CASSLDRWGTGELFF.

This clonotype was found a few times. This chain joins TRBV7-9 and TRBJ2-5, with 7 bases aligning to TRBD1. Trimming removed 0 bases from V and 6 bases from J; junction bases left unmatched: 4. The CDR3 is made up of 14 amino acids. The germline gives CDR1 SEHNR, CDR2 FQNEAQ (reference sequence). DNA of the CDR3: TGTGCCAGCAGCTTAGCAACAGGGGTGCAGACCCAGTACTTC. Protein sequence: CASSLATGVQTQYF.

The chain joins TRBV15 to TRBJ2-1; 8 nucleotides line up with TRBD1. Per the germline V gene, CDR1 is LNHNV and CDR2 is YYDKDF (reference sequence). This CDR3 comprises 16 residues. The V gene end was trimmed by 5 bases and the J gene end by 8 bases; junction bases not matched to a gene: 14. The CDR3 DNA reads TGTGCCACCAGCCGGAGACAGGGGTCGGTAGCGGATGAGCAGTTCTTC. The encoded protein is CATSRRQGSVADEQFF.

The sample holds one count of this clonotype. The genes are TRBV20-1 and TRBJ2-7; D is possibly TRBD1 or TRBD2 (5 bases each). Deletions cut 6 bases from V and 0 bases from J, with 18 bases between. Germline-derived CDR1 and CDR2 are DFQATT and SNEGSKA (reference sequence). This CDR3 comprises 15 residues. CDR3 sequence: CSAPVGDGFSYEQYF. Written as DNA, the CDR3 is TGCAGTGCCCCGGTTGGGGACGGCTTCTCCTACGAGCAGTACTTC.

CDR3 DNA sequence: TGTGCCAGCAGTTTAGAATACCTAGCGGACGAGCAGTACTTC. Protein sequence: CASSLEYLADEQYF. V gene TRBV27 combines with J gene TRBJ2-1, with TRBD2 matching 7 bases. The DNA end is a closer match to TRBJ2-7, so the J assignment may be wrong. Germline CDR1 is MNHEY and CDR2 is SMNVEV (reference sequence). The CDR3 consists of 14 residues.

CDR3 nucleotides: TGTGCCAGCGCCCGGGCCAACTACGAGCAGTACTTC. This codes for CASARANYEQYF. This chain joins TRBV6-1 and TRBJ2-7; D unresolved. CDR1 and CDR2 (germline): MNHNS, SASEGT. The CDR3 loop spans 12 amino acids. Trimming stripped 8 bases from V and 3 bases from J, with 11 bases between.

The chain uses TRBV10-3 and TRBJ1-5, with TRBD1 matching 10 bases. The ends lost 2 bases at V and 6 bases at J; junction bases unmatched: 4. Germline CDR1 reads ENHRY; CDR2 reads SYGVKD. The CDR3 consists of 15 residues. Here the CDR3 reads CAISETGQGFQPQHF. The CDR3, as DNA: TGTGCCATCAGTGAGACGGGACAGGGGTTTCAGCCCCAGCATTTT.

V is TRBV12-3 or TRBV12-4 and J is TRBJ1-5; D gene ambiguous. The CDR3 is made up of 13 amino acids. The V and J ends lost 4 bases and 5 bases respectively, with 9 bases between them. The CDR3 coding sequence is TGTGCCAGCAGTTCGCGTAAGGATCAGCCCCAGCATTTT. Protein: CASSSRKDQPQHF.

The chain joins TRBV6-4 to TRBJ2-5; D not resolved. The CDR3 spans 8 residues. The V and J ends lost 5 bases and 13 bases respectively, with 5 bases between them. Per the germline V gene, CDR1 is MRHNA and CDR2 is SNTAGT. The CDR3 DNA is TGTGCCAGCAGTCCGTGGTACTTC. The encoded protein is CASSPWYF.

The chain links TRBV7-2 to TRBJ2-2; D unresolved. Trimming stripped 1 base from V and 6 bases from J, with 9 bases between. Germline V CDR1 and CDR2: SGHTA, FQGNSA. The CDR3 totals 14 residues. The CDR3 sequence is CASSLGPQAGELFF. In nucleotides, the CDR3 is TGTGCCAGCAGCTTAGGACCCCAGGCCGGGGAGCTGTTTTTT.